This T cell receptor beta chain was retrieved from a study of blood T cell repertoires in COVID-19 (dated by TCRdb to 2018 to 2021). General notes on the study: The collaborator samples originated in the United States, Italy and Spain and spanned the acute and convalescent phases of COVID-19. The prospective study material was composed of cDNA or gDNA derived from T cells, B-cell-depleted T cells, or PBMCs. Deeply sampled blood TCRbeta repertoires from subjects exposed to, actively infected with, or recovered from COVID-19 were included in the dataset. The repertoires were released in a freely available public database meant as a resource for research on the immune response to SARS-CoV-2. The samples were drawn from two sources: the first 160 participants of the ongoing ImmuneRACE study, and 1,000 to 1,500 subjects contributed by 6 global collaborators. The sample metadata nearly always contained a de-identified subject ID, COVID-19 status, age in years and sex. Where available, HLA class I and class II types were taken from metadata supplied by the sample provider and were not determined by assay-based typing. Summary of the overall study and its limitations: The quantity of clinical and demographic metadata differed by source and by participant and was supplied without curation.

This clone was seen once. Its binding antigen is unknown. No quality values exist for individual bases; no much larger clone is one base distant. Whole blood was collected in K2EDTA tubes by collaborating institutions according to the institutions' own protocols. Collaborator samples were shipped for TCRbeta analysis as frozen whole blood, isolated PBMCs, or DNA extracted from either sample type. TCRbeta CDR3 regions were amplified from genomic DNA by means of the immunoSEQ Assay, a bias-controlled multiplex PCR. In the authors' own workflow: The number of nucleated cells in each sample was estimated from the amplification of reference gene primers within the assay. To quantify the absolute abundance of each unique TCRbeta CDR3 rearrangement, sequence reads were collapsed and filtered. For each sample, productive Simpson clonality was calculated by taking the square root of Simpson's diversity index across productive rearrangements. Not all clones reach the TCRdb copy of this immuneACCESS table, which keeps in-frame sequences only. Checked studies attribute under half of the gap to unresolved V genes and leave the rest unexplained. The V and J calls and the clone size are those of that table, but D and trimming were determined from the DNA. The sample yields around 150,000 clones; 80% to 95% were counted once. Over 3.5% of the sample is in the top ten clones.

The V end loses 5 bases and the J end loses 8 bases, and a stretch of 13 bases separates them. The CDR3 numbers 14 residues from cysteine through phenylalanine. Here the CDR3 DNA is all that survives: 42 bases in frame from base 1. Looking up the germline V gene (reference sequence) yields CDR1 LGHDT and CDR2 YNNKEL. Recombination linked TRBV3-1 (or the pseudogene TRBV3-2) to TRBJ1-6; TRBD1 might be the D gene, on 6 matching bases. This clonotype originated in a woman aged 45-60 years with acute or convalescent COVID-19. Sequenced: peripheral blood. The nucleotide sequence reads as follows: TGTGCCAGCAGCGCCACAGGGCGTCATTCACCCCTCCACTTT. The resulting protein is CASSATGRHSPLHF.